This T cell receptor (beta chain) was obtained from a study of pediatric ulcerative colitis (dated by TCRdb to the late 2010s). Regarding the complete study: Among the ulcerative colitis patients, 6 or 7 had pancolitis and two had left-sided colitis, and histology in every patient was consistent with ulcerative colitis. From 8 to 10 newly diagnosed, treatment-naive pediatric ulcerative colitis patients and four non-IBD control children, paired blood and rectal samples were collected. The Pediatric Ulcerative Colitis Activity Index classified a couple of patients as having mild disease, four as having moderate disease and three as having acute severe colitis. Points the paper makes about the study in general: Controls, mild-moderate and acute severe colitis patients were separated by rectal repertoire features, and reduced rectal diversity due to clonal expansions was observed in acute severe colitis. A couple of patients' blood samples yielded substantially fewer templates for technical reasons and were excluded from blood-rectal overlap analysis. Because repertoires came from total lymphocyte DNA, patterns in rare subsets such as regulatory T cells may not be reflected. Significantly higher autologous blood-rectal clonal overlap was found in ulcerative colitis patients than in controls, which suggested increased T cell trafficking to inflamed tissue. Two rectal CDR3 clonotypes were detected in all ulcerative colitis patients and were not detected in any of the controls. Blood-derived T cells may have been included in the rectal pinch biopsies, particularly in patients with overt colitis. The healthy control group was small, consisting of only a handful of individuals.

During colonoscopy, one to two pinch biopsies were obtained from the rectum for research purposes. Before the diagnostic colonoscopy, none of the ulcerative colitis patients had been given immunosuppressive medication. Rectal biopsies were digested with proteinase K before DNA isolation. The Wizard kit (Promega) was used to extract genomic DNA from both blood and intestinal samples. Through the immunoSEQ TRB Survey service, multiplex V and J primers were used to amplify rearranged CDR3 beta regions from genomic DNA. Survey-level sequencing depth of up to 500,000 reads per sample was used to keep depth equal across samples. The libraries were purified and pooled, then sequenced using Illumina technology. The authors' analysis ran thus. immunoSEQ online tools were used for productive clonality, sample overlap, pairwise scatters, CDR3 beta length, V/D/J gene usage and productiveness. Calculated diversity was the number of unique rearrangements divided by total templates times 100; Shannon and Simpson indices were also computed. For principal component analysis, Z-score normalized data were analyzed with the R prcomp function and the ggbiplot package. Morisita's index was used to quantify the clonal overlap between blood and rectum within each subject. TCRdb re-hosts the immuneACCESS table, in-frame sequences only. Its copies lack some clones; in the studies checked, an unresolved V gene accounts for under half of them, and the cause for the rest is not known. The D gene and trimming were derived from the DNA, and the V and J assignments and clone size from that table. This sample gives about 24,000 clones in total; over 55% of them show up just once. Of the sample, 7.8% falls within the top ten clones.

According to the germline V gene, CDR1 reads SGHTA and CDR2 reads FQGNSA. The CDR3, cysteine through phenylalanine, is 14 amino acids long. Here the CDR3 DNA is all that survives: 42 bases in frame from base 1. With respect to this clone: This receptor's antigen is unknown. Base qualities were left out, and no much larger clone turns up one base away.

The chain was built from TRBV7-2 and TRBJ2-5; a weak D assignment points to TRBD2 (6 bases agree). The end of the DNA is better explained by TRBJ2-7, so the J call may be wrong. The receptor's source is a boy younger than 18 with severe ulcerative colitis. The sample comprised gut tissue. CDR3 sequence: CASSSSVSPYEQYF. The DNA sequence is TGTGCCAGCAGCTCTAGCGTTTCTCCCTACGAGCAGTACTTC.